Each of the 14 T cell receptor beta chains below was sequenced from the same sample in a study of identical twins. TCRdb re-called the 5' RACE reads through MiXCR, storing one row per CDR3 protein. The sample consists of 500,000 to 550,000 distinct CDR3 sequences, around 20% of them appearing once. This sample also appeared in a second study, on T cells expressing NK-cell markers.

The material sequenced was CD4+ T cells sorted from blood. These receptors were taken from a woman under 30 in good health.

CDR3 in amino acids: CASSQEPTRQETQYF. The CDR3 nucleotides are TGCGCCAGCAGCCAAGAACCGACTAGACAAGAGACCCAGTACTTC. This chain links TRBV4-1 with TRBJ2-5; TRBD2 is a possible D gene (6 bases). CDR3 size: 15 residues. Trimming pared 0 bases from V and 2 bases from J, leaving 10 bases between. CDR1 and CDR2 from the germline V gene are MGHRA and YSYEKL.

This chain links TRBV20-1 with TRBJ2-3; weak D call: TRBD2 (5 bases). The CDR3 runs to 15 residues. Trimming removed 1 base from V and 0 bases from J, with 11 bases in between. Per germline, CDR1 DFQATT and CDR2 SNEGSKA (reference sequence). The CDR3 region has the DNA TGCAGTGCTAGAGTACCGCGGGTGAGCACAGATACGCAGTATTTT. Amino acids: CSARVPRVSTDTQYF.

The J gene is TRBJ2-7, the V gene TRBV5-4, with 7 bases aligning to TRBD1. The CDR3 loop spans 15 amino acids. V gave up 4 bases and J gave up 3 bases; unmatched junction bases: 10. Germline V gives CDR1 SGHNT, CDR2 YYREEE (reference sequence). The CDR3 DNA sequence: TGTGCCAGCAGCGCCTCTGACAGGGCAATCTACGAGCAGTACTTC. Translation: CASSASDRAIYEQYF.

There are a few counts of this clonotype. The chain couples TRBV6-1 to TRBJ2-3; no clear D gene. The V gene's germline CDR1 is MNHNS and CDR2 SASEGT. Trimming took 6 bases from V and 1 from J, leaving 8 bases between them. This CDR3 region has 13 residues. CDR3 sequence (DNA): TGTGCCAGCAGGATTGCGGGCACAGATACGCAGTATTTT. Its protein product is CASRIAGTDTQYF.

This clonotype was detected a few times. The chain has TRBV12-3 or TRBV12-4 and TRBJ2-1, with 8 bases matching TRBD2. V dropped 3 bases and J dropped 7; count of bases not matched to a gene: 11. The CDR3 length is 16 residues. CDR3 amino acids: CASSFWGGGWRNEQFF. The CDR3 DNA is TGTGCCAGCAGTTTTTGGGGCGGGGGGTGGCGGAATGAGCAGTTCTTC.

In its sample, this clonotype was seen a few times. This chain joins TRBV12-3 or TRBV12-4 and TRBJ1-2; no firm D call. The length of the CDR3 is 15 residues. Between the trimmed V and J ends, which lost 6 bases and 8 bases, there was a span of 22 bases. The CDR3 sequence: CASSLPGQVNQGYTF. DNA of the CDR3: TGTGCCAGCAGCTTACCCGGGCAGGTGAATCAGGGCTACACCTTC.

This clonotype was observed a handful of times. J is TRBJ2-7 and V is TRBV5-1; D unresolved. V lost 1 base and J lost 1, with 15 bases in between. This CDR3 spans 16 amino acids. Germline V gene data show CDR1 as SGHRS and CDR2 as YFSETQ. The CDR3 sequence is CASSLNPLHTSYEQYF. DNA for the CDR3: TGCGCCAGCAGCTTGAACCCTTTACATACATCCTACGAGCAGTACTTC. Filled out from reference TRBV5-1 and TRBJ2-7, the complete variable domain reads KAGVTQTPRYLIKTRGQQVTLSCSPISGHRSVSWYQQTPGQGLQFLFEYFSETQRNKGNFPGRFSGRQFSNSRSEMNVSTLELGDSALYLCASSLNPLHTSYEQYFGPGTRLTVT.

This clonotype appeared a few times. This CDR3 reads CSPQGTSSYNEQFF. CDR3 DNA sequence: TGCAGTCCGCAAGGAACGAGCTCCTACAATGAGCAGTTCTTC. The J gene is TRBJ2-1, the V gene TRBV20-1; D ambiguous. Per the germline V gene, CDR1 is DFQATT and CDR2 is SNEGSKA (reference sequence). The CDR3 is 14 amino acids. Trimming left V 8 bases short and J 0 bases short, with 14 bases between.

This clonotype occurred a few times. The chain couples TRBV6-1 to TRBJ1-2, with D uncertain. CDR1 and CDR2 (germline): MNHNS, SASEGT. Trimming pared 2 bases from V and 6 bases from J, leaving 10 bases between. This CDR3 is built from 13 residues. DNA of the CDR3: TGTGCCAGCAGTGAAATTTTTGCGGATGGCTACACCTTC. Translation gives CASSEIFADGYTF.

V and J are TRBV7-9 and TRBJ1-1, with a weak D call TRBD1 (5 bases). CDR3 length equals 14 residues. The V end was cut by 8 bases, the J end by 6 bases, with 19 bases between. In germline, CDR1 is SEHNR, CDR2 FQNEAQ (reference sequence). The CDR3 sequence is CASGPGARSAEAFF. The CDR3 DNA is TGTGCCAGCGGCCCCGGGGCCAGGTCCGCTGAAGCTTTCTTT.

This clonotype has at least ten counts. The V call is TRBV12-3 or TRBV12-4, the J call TRBJ2-5; maybe TRBD2 (6 bases). Between the trimmed V and J ends, which lost 5 bases and 1 base, there was a span of 11 bases. The CDR3 sequence is 14 residues long. CDR3 sequence (DNA): TGTGCCAGCAGTCCGAGACTAGTCCAAGAGACCCAGTACTTC. Its protein is CASSPRLVQETQYF.

In this sample, this clonotype turned up a few times. The V call is TRBV5-1, the J call TRBJ2-2; TRBD1 or TRBD2 may be the D gene (5 bases each). Germline V gene lookup returns CDR1 SGHRS and CDR2 YFSETQ. Deletions cut 7 bases from V and 0 bases from J, with 10 bases between. This CDR3 has 14 amino acids. CDR3 coding DNA: TGCGCCAGCGGGACGGCCGCGAACACCGGGGAGCTGTTTTTT. Amino acids: CASGTAANTGELFF.

This clonotype occurred many times. The rearrangement uses TRBV20-1 and TRBJ2-3; 8 nucleotides line up with TRBD2. The germline gives CDR1 DFQATT, CDR2 SNEGSKA (reference sequence). Unmatched junction bases numbered 13, after V lost 6 bases and J lost 2 bases. The CDR3 covers 16 residues. The CDR3, as DNA: TGCAGTGCCTCGGGAGGGTTGGGATGGAACACAGATACGCAGTATTTT. Protein: CSASGGLGWNTDTQYF.

This chain joins TRBV5-1 and TRBJ2-2, with TRBD2 as a possible D gene (5 bases). This CDR3 is built from 18 residues. Trimming left V 0 bases short and J 5 bases short, with 20 bases between. The germline V gene encodes CDR1 SGHRS and CDR2 YFSETQ. The CDR3: CASSLDGSSSVQTGELFF. The CDR3 nucleotides are TGCGCCAGCAGCTTGGATGGATCTAGCTCAGTTCAAACCGGGGAGCTGTTTTTT.